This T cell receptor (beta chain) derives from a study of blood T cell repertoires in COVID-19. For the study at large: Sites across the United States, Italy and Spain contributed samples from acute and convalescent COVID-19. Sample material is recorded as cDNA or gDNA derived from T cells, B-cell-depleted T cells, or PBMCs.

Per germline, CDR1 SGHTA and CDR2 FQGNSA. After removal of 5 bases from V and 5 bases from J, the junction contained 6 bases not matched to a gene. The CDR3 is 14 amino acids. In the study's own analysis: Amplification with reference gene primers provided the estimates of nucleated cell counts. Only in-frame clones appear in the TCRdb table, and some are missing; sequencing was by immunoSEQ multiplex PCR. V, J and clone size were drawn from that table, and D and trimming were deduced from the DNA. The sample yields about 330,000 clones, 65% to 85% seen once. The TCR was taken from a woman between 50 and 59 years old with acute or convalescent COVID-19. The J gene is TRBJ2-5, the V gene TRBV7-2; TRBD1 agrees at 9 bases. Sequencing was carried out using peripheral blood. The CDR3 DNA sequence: TGTGCCAGCAGCAGGGACAGGGATTCGGAGACCCAGTACTTC. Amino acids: CASSRDRDSETQYF.